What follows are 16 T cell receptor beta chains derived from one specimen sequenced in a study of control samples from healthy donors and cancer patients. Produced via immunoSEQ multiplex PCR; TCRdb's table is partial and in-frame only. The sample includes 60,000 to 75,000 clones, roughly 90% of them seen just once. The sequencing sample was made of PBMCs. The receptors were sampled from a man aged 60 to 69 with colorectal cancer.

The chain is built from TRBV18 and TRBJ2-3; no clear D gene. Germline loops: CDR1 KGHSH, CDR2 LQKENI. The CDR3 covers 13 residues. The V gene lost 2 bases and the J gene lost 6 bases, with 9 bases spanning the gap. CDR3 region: CASSPMWTDTQYF. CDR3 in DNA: TGTGCCAGCTCACCAATGTGGACGGATACGCAGTATTTT.

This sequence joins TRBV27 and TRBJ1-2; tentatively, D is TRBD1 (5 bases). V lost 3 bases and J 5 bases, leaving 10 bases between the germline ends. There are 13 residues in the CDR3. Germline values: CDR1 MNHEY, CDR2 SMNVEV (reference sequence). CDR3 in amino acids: CASSFSRAYGYTF. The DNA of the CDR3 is TGTGCCAGCAGTTTCTCCAGGGCTTATGGCTACACCTTC.

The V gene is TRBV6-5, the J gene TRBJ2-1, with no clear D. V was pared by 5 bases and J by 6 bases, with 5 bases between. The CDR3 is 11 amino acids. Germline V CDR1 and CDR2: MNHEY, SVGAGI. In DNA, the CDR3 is TGTGCCAGCAGTCATTCCAATGAGCAGTTCTTC. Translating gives CASSHSNEQFF.

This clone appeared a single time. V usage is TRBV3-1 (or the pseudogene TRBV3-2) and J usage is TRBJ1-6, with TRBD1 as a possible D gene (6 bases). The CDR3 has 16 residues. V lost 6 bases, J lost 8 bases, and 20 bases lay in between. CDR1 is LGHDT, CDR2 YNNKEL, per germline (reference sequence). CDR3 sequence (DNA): TGTGCCAGCAGAAGGTGGGGGGCAGGAGGAGATTCACCCCTCCACTTT. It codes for CASRRWGAGGDSPLHF.

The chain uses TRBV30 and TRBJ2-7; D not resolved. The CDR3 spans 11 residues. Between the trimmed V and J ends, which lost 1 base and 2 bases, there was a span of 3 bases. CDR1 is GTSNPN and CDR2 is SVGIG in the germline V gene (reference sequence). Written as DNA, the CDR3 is TGTGCCTGGAGTGGGGCCTACGAGCAGTACTTC. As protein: CAWSGAYEQYF.

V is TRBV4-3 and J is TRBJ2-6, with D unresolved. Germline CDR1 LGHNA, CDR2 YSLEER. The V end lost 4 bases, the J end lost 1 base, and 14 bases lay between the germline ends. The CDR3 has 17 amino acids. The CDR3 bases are TGCGCCAGCAGCCGGAACTTCAGGTCGTCTGGGGCCAACGTCCTGACTTTC. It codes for CASSRNFRSSGANVLTF.

CDR3 in amino acids: CASSFGPYNEQFF. The CDR3 DNA reads as TGTGCCAGCAGCTTTGGACCTTACAATGAGCAGTTCTTC. The chain recombines TRBV11-3 with TRBJ2-1; D is ambiguous. The length of the CDR3 is 13 residues. The germline V gene encodes CDR1 SGHNT and CDR2 YENEEA. Trimming pared 3 bases from V and 4 bases from J, leaving 7 bases between.

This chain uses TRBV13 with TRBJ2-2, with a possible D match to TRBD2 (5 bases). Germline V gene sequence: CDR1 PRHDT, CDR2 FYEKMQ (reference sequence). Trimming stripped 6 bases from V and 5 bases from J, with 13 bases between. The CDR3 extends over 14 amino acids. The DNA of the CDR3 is TGTGCCAGCAGTTTGGCGGGCCTTACCGGGGAGCTGTTTTTT. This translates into CASSLAGLTGELFF.

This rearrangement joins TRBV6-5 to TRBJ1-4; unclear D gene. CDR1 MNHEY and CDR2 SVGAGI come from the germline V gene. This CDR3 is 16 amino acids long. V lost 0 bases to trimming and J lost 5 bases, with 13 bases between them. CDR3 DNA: TGTGCCAGCAGTTACTCATCAGGCTCCTCGAATGAAAAACTGTTTTTT. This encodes CASSYSSGSSNEKLFF.

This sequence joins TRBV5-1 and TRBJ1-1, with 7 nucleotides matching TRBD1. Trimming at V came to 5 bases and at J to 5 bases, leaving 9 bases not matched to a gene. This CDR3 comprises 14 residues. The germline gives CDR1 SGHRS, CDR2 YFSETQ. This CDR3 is CASSVTGHGTEAFF. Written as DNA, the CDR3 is TGCGCCAGCAGTGTGACAGGGCATGGTACTGAAGCTTTCTTT.

Written as DNA, the CDR3 is TGCGCCAGCAGCTTGGTTCCCCTGAGCGCGAGCTCCTACGAGCAGTACTTC. Amino acids: CASSLVPLSASSYEQYF. The chain employs TRBV5-1 and TRBJ2-7, with D hard to call. The CDR3 is made up of 17 amino acids. Germline assignment: CDR1 SGHRS and CDR2 YFSETQ. Trimming took off 0 bases at V and 0 bases at J, with 16 bases between the two ends. The whole variable domain, remainder taken from reference TRBV5-1 and TRBJ2-7, is KAGVTQTPRYLIKTRGQQVTLSCSPISGHRSVSWYQQTPGQGLQFLFEYFSETQRNKGNFPGRFSGRQFSNSRSEMNVSTLELGDSALYLCASSLVPLSASSYEQYFGPGTRLTVT.

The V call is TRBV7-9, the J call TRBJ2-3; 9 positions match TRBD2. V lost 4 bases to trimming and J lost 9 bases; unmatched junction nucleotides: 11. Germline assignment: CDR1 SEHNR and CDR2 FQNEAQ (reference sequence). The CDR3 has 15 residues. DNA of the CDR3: TGTGCCAGCAGCTCCATAGGCGGGGGGGCCGACACGCAGTATTTT. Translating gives CASSSIGGGADTQYF. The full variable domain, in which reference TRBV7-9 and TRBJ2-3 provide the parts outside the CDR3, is DTGVSQNPRHKITKRGQNVTFRCDPISEHNRLYWYRQTLGQGPEFLTYFQNEAQLEKSRLLSDRFSAERPKGSFSTLEIQRTEQGDSAMYLCASSSIGGGADTQYFGPGTRLTVL.

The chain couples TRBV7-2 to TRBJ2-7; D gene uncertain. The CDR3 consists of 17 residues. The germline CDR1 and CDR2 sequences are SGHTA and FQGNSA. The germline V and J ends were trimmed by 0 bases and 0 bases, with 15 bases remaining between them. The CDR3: CASSLAHIASSSYEQYF. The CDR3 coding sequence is TGTGCCAGCAGCTTAGCGCATATAGCCTCTAGCTCCTACGAGCAGTACTTC.

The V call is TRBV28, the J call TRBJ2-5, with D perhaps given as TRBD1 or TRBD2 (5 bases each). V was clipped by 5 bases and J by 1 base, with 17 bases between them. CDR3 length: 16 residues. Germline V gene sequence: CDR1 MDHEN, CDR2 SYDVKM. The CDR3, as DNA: TGTGCCAGCAGTCCGGGACCCGCGGGTACCCAAGAGACCCAGTACTTC. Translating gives CASSPGPAGTQETQYF.

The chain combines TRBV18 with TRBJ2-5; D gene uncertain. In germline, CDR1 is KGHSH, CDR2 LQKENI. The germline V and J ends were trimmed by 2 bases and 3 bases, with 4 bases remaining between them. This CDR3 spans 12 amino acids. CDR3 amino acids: CASSPAEETQYF. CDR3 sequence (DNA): TGTGCCAGCTCACCAGCGGAAGAGACCCAGTACTTC.

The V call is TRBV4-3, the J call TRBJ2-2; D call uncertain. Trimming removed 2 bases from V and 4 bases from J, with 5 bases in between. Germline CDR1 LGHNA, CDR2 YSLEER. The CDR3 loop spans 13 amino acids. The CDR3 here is CASSQPGTGELFF. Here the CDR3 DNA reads TGCGCCAGCAGCCAACCCGGCACCGGGGAGCTGTTTTTT.